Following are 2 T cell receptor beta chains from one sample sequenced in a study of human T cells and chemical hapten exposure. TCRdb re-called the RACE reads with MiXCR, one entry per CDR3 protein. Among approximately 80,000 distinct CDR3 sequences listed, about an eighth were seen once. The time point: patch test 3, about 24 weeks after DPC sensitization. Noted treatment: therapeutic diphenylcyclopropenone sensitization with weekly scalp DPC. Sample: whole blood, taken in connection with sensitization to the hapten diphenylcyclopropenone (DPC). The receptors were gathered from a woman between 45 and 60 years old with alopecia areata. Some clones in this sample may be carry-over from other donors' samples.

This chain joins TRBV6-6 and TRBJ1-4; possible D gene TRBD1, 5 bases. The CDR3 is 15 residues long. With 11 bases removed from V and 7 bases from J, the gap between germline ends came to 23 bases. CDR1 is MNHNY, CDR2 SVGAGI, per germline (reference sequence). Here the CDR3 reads CASRDSRGPFEKLFF. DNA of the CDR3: TGTGCCTCCAGGGACTCTCGGGGACCGTTTGAAAAACTGTTTTTT.

The chain's CDR3 is CASTPGPTNTEAFF. The CDR3 region has the DNA TGCGCCAGCACCCCAGGACCGACGAACACTGAAGCTTTCTTT. The chain employs TRBV5-1 and TRBJ1-1; no firm D call. In germline, CDR1 is SGHRS, CDR2 YFSETQ. There are 14 residues in the CDR3. V was shortened by 6 bases and J by 1 base, with 13 bases between the two germline ends.